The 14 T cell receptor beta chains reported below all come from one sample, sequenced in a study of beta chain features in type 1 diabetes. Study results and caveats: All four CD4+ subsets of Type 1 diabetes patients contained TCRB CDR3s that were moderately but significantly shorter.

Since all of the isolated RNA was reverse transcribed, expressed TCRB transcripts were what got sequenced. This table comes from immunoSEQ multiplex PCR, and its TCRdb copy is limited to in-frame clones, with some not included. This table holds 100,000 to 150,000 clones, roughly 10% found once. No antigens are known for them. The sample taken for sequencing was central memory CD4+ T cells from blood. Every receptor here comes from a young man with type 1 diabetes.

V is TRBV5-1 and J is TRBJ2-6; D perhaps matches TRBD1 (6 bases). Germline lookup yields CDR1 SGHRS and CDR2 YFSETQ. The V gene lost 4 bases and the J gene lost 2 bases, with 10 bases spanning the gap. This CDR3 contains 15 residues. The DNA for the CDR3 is TGCGCCAGCAGCGATACAGGGACTGGGGCCAACGTCCTGACTTTC. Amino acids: CASSDTGTGANVLTF.

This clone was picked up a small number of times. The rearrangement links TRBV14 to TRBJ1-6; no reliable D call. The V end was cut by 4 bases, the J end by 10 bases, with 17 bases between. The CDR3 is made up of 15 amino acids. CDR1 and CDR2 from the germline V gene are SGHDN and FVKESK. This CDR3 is CASSREDSPWSPLHF. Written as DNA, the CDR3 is TGTGCCAGCAGCCGAGAGGACTCACCGTGGTCACCCCTCCACTTT. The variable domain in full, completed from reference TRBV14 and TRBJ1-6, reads EAGVTQFPSHSVIEKGQTVTLRCDPISGHDNLYWYRRVMGKEIKFLLHFVKESKQDESGMPNNRFLAERTGGTYSTLKVQPAELEDSGVYFCASSREDSPWSPLHFGNGTRLTVT.

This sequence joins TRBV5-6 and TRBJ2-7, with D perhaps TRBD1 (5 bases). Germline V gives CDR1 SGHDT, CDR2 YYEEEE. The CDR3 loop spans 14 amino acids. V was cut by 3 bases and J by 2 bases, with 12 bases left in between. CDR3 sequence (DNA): TGTGCCAGCAGCTCTAGGGGCCCTCCCTACGAGCAGTACTTC. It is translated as CASSSRGPPYEQYF.

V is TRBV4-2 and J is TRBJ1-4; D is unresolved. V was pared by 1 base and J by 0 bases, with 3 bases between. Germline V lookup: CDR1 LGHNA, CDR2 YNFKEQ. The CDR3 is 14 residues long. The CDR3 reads CASSQAATNEKLFF. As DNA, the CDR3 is TGTGCCAGCAGCCAAGCCGCAACTAATGAAAAACTGTTTTTT.

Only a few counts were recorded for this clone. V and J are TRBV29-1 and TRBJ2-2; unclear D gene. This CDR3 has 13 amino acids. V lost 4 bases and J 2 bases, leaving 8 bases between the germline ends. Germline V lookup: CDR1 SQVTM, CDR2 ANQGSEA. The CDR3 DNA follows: TGCAGCGTTGGGCAGACTAACACCGGGGAGCTGTTTTTT. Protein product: CSVGQTNTGELFF.

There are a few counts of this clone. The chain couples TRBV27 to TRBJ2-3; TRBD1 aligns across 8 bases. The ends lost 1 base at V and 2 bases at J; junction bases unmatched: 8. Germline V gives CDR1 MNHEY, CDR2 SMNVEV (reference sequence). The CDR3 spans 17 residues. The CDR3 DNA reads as TGTGCCAGCAGTTTATTGGGGCGGGGACAGGCCACAGATACGCAGTATTTT. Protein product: CASSLLGRGQATDTQYF.

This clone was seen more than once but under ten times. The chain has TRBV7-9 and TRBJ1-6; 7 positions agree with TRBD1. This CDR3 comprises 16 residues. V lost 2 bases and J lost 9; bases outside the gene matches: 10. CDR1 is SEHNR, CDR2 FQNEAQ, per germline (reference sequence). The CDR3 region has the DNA TGTGCCAGCAGCTTAAGACGAGGGGGCCAGGGTTCACCCCTCCACTTT. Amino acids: CASSLRRGGQGSPLHF.

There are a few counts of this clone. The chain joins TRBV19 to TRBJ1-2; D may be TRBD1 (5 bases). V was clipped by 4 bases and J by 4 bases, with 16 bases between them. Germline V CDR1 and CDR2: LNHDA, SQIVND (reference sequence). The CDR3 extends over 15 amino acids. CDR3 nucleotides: TGTGCCAGTAGTAACGGGCAGGGAGGAGTCTATGGCTACACCTTC. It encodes CASSNGQGGVYGYTF.

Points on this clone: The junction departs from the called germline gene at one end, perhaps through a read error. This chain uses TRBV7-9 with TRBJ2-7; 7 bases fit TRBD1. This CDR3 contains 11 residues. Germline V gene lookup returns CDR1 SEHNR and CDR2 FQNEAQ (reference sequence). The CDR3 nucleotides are TGTGCCAGCAGCTCCCGGGACAGCCTTCTGTTC. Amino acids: CASSSRDSLLF.

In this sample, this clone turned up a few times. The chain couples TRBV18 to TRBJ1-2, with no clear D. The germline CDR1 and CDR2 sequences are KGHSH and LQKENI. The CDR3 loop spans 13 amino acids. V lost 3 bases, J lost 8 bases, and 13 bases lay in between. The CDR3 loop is CASSPDGGLGYTF. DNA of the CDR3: TGTGCCAGCTCACCGGACGGAGGTCTAGGCTACACCTTC.

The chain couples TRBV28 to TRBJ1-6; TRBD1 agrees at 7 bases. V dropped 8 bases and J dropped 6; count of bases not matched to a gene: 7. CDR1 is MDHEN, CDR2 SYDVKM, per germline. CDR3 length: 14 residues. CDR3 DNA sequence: TGTGCCAGCTCAGGGGGTATCAGTAATTCACCCCTCCACTTT. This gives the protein CASSGGISNSPLHF.

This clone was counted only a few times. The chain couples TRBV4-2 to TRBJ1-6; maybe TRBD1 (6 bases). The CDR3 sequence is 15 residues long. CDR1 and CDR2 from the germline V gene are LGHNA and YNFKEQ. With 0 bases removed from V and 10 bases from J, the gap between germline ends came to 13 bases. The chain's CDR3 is CASSQDLQGFSPLHF. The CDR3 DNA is TGTGCCAGCAGCCAAGATCTACAGGGCTTCTCACCCCTCCACTTT.

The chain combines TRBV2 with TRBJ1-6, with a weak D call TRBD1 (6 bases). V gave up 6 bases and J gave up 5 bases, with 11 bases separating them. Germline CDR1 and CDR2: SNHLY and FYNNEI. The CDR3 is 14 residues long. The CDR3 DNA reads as TGTGCCAGCAGAGTACAGGGAAATAATTCACCCCTCCACTTT. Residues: CASRVQGNNSPLHF.

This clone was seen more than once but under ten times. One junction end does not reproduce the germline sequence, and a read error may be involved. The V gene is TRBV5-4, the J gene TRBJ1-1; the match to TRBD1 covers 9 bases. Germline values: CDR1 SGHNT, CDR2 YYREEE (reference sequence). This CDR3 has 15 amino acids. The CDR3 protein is CASSLGQGMNTEAFF. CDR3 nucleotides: TGTGCCAGCAGTTTGGGACAGGGAATGAACACTGAAGCTTTCTTT.